These 6 T cell receptor beta chains share one sample of origin, sequenced in a study of spatial heterogeneity in lung cancer. Study-level findings and limits: Counts of expanded intratumoral alpha and beta TCRs tracked tumor mutation counts.

The time point was: sample taken at primary tumor resection. These receptors lack a known antigen. TCRdb analysed the 5' RACE reads with MiXCR anew, one entry per CDR3 protein. The sample has more than 25,000 distinct CDR3 sequences, about 6.6% seen once; the top ten hold almost 25%. The starting material was lung tumor tissue, obtained at surgery. These receptors came from a male donor with early-stage non-small cell lung cancer.

This clonotype was detected only a few times. The V and J genes are TRBV13 and TRBJ2-7; no clear D gene. The CDR3 totals 15 residues. V was clipped by 0 bases and J by 0 bases, with 9 bases between them. Germline values: CDR1 PRHDT, CDR2 FYEKMQ (reference sequence). In DNA form, the CDR3 reads TGTGCCAGCAGCTTAGGCCGGCAGTCCTCCTACGAGCAGTACTTC. As protein: CASSLGRQSSYEQYF.

This clonotype occurred a few times. This chain uses TRBV12-3 or TRBV12-4 with TRBJ1-1, with TRBD1 identical over 8 bases. The length of the CDR3 is 16 residues. J gave up 8 bases and V 6 bases, and 17 bases lay outside the gene matches. The CDR3 bases are TGTGCCAGCAGCCAAACAGGGGGAGCTACACCCAGGGAAGCTTTCTTT. As protein: CASSQTGGATPREAFF.

This clonotype was observed at least ten times. Here the CDR3 reads CASSLSGQRQSEQFF. The CDR3 coding sequence is TGTGCCAGCAGCCTTTCCGGGCAACGACAATCGGAGCAGTTCTTC. The genes are TRBV7-9 and TRBJ2-1; D ambiguous. The CDR3 is 15 amino acids. V gave up 5 bases and J gave up 10 bases, with 21 bases separating them. The germline gives CDR1 SEHNR, CDR2 FQNEAQ (reference sequence).

This clonotype has ten or more counts. This chain uses TRBV18 with TRBJ2-7; TRBD1 agrees at 7 bases. The CDR3 extends over 13 amino acids. Germline-derived CDR1 and CDR2 are KGHSH and LQKENI. Germline trimming cut 6 bases from V and 3 bases from J; bases unmatched to any gene: 5. The CDR3 nucleotides read TGTGCCAGCTCGCTCGGGACAGACTACGAGCAGTACTTC. Its protein product is CASSLGTDYEQYF.

This clonotype was counted at least ten times. The V and J genes are TRBV28 and TRBJ1-5; D not resolved. Trimming removed 0 bases from V and 0 bases from J, with 15 bases in between. Per the germline V gene, CDR1 is MDHEN and CDR2 is SYDVKM. There are 18 residues in the CDR3. CDR3 protein: CASSLWSNSGYSNQPQHF. CDR3 coding DNA: TGTGCCAGCAGTTTATGGTCTAACTCAGGATATAGCAATCAGCCCCAGCATTTT.

This clonotype was picked up many times. This chain links TRBV20-1 with TRBJ2-1; D is perhaps TRBD1 (5 bases). The CDR3 consists of 15 residues. CDR1 DFQATT and CDR2 SNEGSKA come from the germline V gene (reference sequence). V was clipped by 1 base and J by 4 bases, with 14 bases between them. The CDR3 nucleotides are TGCAGTGCTAGAGTGGGGCGGTCAAGTTACAATGAGCAGTTCTTC. Its protein is CSARVGRSSYNEQFF.